This T cell receptor (beta chain) was retrieved from a study of cytomegalovirus exposure and HLA in healthy donors. Study-wide findings and caveats: In a later analysis, TCR beta V- and J-gene trimming was associated with a missense DCLRE1C variant. Several of the most significant clusters appeared linked to common viral pathogens, based on a later analysis. One later analysis reportedly identified an Asian-associated ancestry cluster that showed fewer N-insertions than the roughly 600-donor mean. Some TCR beta chains (around 160 of them) were listed as cytomegalovirus-associated.

Primers: 60 Vbeta forward and 13 Jbeta reverse. This table comes from immunoSEQ multiplex PCR, and its TCRdb copy is limited to in-frame clones, with some not included. Of some 130,000 clones listed, around 9.7% are singletons. The V gene's germline CDR1 is SGHVS and CDR2 FQNEAQ. V was clipped by 5 bases and J by 4 bases, with 21 bases between them. This CDR3 is built from 17 residues. As concerns this clone: Its matching antigen is unknown.

The chain has TRBV7-8 and TRBJ1-5; D unclear. This receptor was obtained from a man aged 45-65 years in good health and CMV-seronegative. Sequenced sample: PBMCs. CDR3 nucleotides: TGTGCCAGCAGCAATTACTTCGGGCGGTCGGGAAATCAGCCCCAGCATTTT. This sequence encodes CASSNYFGRSGNQPQHF.